This T cell receptor (beta chain) was profiled in a study of molecular identifiers for immune sequencing clone quantification. MiXCR, run by TCRdb on the PCR reads, gives a single entry per CDR3 protein. The sample records fewer than 350,000 distinct CDR3 sequences, roughly 24% being singletons. The CDR3 has 15 residues. V dropped 0 bases and J dropped 7 bases, with 12 bases sitting between them. CDR1 and CDR2 from the germline V gene are LGHNA and YSLEER. This clonotype was observed at least ten times. J is TRBJ1-4 and V is TRBV4-3; D is unresolved. The source is a human donor in good health. Some libraries in this study had Jurkat cell RNA spiked in. The sample consisted of naive CD8+ T cells from blood, with Jurkat cell RNA spiked in. As for subset: FACS-sorted CD8+CD4-CCR7+CD45RA+ naive T cells. CDR3 residues: CASSQDRTRVEKLFF. CDR3 DNA sequence: TGCGCCAGCAGCCAAGACCGAACCCGGGTTGAAAAACTGTTTTTT.